A selection of T cell receptor beta chains follows, all from one sample in a study of blood T cells in healthy people across ages. Each CDR3 protein gets one entry after TCRdb re-called the 5' RACE reads with MiXCR. The profile shows 850,000 or so distinct CDR3 sequences, more than 25% of them singletons. The sequenced sample was blood. The source is a woman aged 80 or over in good health. The CDR3 runs from the conserved cysteine through the conserved F or W. The D gene is left open where the match is weak. A row's size may be missing; if present it is once, few, many or a size class.

TRBJ1-1 | TRBV12-3/TRBV12-4 | few | TRBD1 | CASSLAGGGGEAFF | TGTGCCAGCAGCCTAGCAGGGGGCGGAGGTGAAGCTTTCTTT
TRBJ1-1 | TRBV6-1 | NA | NA | CASRFVGTEAFF | TGTGCCAGCAGATTTGTGGGCACTGAAGCTTTCTTT
TRBJ2-7 | TRBV6-2/TRBV6-3 | many | TRBD2 | CASSRLAGSSYEQYF | TGTGCCAGCAGCAGACTAGCGGGGAGCTCCTACGAGCAGTACTTC
TRBJ2-3 | TRBV20-1 | many | TRBD2 | CSAGNKLAGMGDTQYF | TGCAGTGCCGGTAACAAACTAGCGGGAATGGGAGATACGCAGTATTTT
TRBJ1-6 | TRBV7-2 | NA | TRBD1 | CASSSMGTGAGSPPHF | TGTGCCAGCAGCTCCATGGGCACAGGGGCAGGTTCACCCCCCCACTTT
TRBJ2-5 | TRBV25-1 | NA | NA | CANSEARQQETQYF | TGTGCCAACAGTGAAGCTCGTCAGCAAGAGACCCAGTACTTC
TRBJ1-3 | TRBV27 | NA | NA | CASSFNRGNTIYF | TGTGCCAGCAGTTTTAACAGAGGAAACACCATATATTTT
TRBJ2-1 | TRBV4-3 | few | TRBD2 | CASSQDSGLAGSSYNEQFF | TGCGCCAGCAGCCAAGATAGCGGGCTAGCCGGTAGCTCCTACAATGAGCAGTTCTTC
TRBJ2-7 | TRBV5-1 | many | NA | CASSDQGGPYEQYF | TGCGCCAGCTCCGACCAGGGGGGTCCCTACGAGCAGTACTTC
TRBJ2-6 | TRBV19 | few | TRBD1 | CASKKTGDRANVLTF | TGTGCCAGTAAGAAGACAGGGGATCGGGCCAACGTCCTGACTTTC
TRBJ2-5 | TRBV3-1 | many | NA | CASSQVVAGAQYF | TGTGCCAGCAGCCAAGTCGTGGCTGGGGCCCAGTACTTC
TRBJ1-4 | TRBV20-1 | NA | TRBD1 | CSAPGTGGSTNEKLFF | TGCAGTGCTCCCGGGACAGGGGGCAGTACTAATGAAAAACTGTTTTTT
TRBJ2-7 | TRBV2 | many | TRBD2 | CASSARSSGGNEQYF | TGTGCCAGCAGTGCCCGGTCTAGCGGGGGGAACGAGCAGTACTTC
TRBJ2-1 | TRBV2 | NA | TRBD2 | CASSEALSGEDYNEQFF | TGTGCCAGCAGTGAAGCGCTTAGCGGGGAAGACTACAATGAGCAGTTCTTC
TRBJ2-2 | TRBV12-3/TRBV12-4 | NA | NA | CATTAWRGELFF | TGTGCCACTACGGCGTGGCGCGGGGAGCTGTTTTTT
TRBJ2-5 | TRBV7-2 | many | NA | CASSPTGRQETQYF | TGTGCCAGCAGCCCAACGGGCAGACAAGAGACCCAGTACTTC
TRBJ2-5 | TRBV5-1 | many | NA | CASTGGSPYQETQYF | TGCGCCAGCACCGGGGGCAGTCCCTACCAAGAGACCCAGTACTTC
TRBJ1-4 | TRBV6-2/TRBV6-3 | NA | NA | CASSAGDNEKLFF | TGTGCCAGCAGTGCGGGGGATAATGAAAAACTGTTTTTT
TRBJ1-6 | TRBV30 | NA | NA | CAWSNGGPLHF | TGTGCCTGGAGTAATGGCGGACCCCTCCACTTT
TRBJ2-2 | TRBV7-2 | many | NA | CASSLTAAGTGELFF | TGTGCCAGCAGCTTAACGGCGGCGGGCACCGGGGAGCTGTTTTTT
TRBJ2-1 | TRBV5-1 | NA | TRBD1 | CASSLVGQGKETQFF | TGCGCCAGCAGCTTGGTGGGACAGGGGAAAGAGACCCAGTTCTTC
TRBJ1-2 | TRBV24-1 | NA | TRBD1 | CATSEGQYYGYTF | TGTGCCACCAGTGAGGGACAGTACTATGGCTACACCTTC
TRBJ1-6 | TRBV5-1 | NA | TRBD1 | CASSPDRGVSSPLHF | TGCGCCAGCAGCCCGGACAGGGGAGTTAGTTCACCCCTCCACTTT
TRBJ1-2 | TRBV7-2 | NA | NA | CVSSLEGGLDYGYTF | TGTGTCAGCAGCTTAGAGGGGGGGTTGGACTATGGCTACACCTTC
TRBJ2-7 | TRBV29-1 | many | NA | CSGGSGPSYYEQYF | TGCAGTGGGGGTTCCGGGCCGTCTTACTACGAGCAGTACTTC
TRBJ2-7 | TRBV7-2 | NA | TRBD2 | CASSLTTSGAKDSYEQYF | TGTGCCAGCAGCTTAACGACTAGCGGGGCGAAAGACTCCTACGAGCAGTACTTC
TRBJ1-1 | TRBV7-6 | NA | TRBD1 | CASSSYRGANTEAFF | TGTGCCAGCAGCTCGTACAGGGGAGCGAACACTGAAGCTTTCTTT
TRBJ2-3 | TRBV5-1 | many | TRBD2 | CASSLDRPVAGASYTQYF | TGCGCCAGCAGCTTGGACCGTCCGGTAGCGGGGGCTTCTTATACGCAGTATTTT
TRBJ1-2 | TRBV27 | many | NA | CASSGGPFGGYTF | TGTGCCAGCTCTGGAGGGCCCTTCGGGGGCTACACCTTC
TRBJ1-2 | TRBV5-1 | many | TRBD1 | CASSSTGTGLNYGYTF | TGCGCCAGCAGCTCTACCGGGACAGGTCTGAACTATGGCTACACCTTC
TRBJ2-3 | TRBV20-1 | NA | NA | CSAAGPYLSTDTQYF | TGCAGTGCCGCGGGACCGTATCTTAGCACAGATACGCAGTATTTT
TRBJ1-5 | TRBV5-1 | NA | NA | CASSLGGGITQPQHF | TGCGCCAGCAGCTTGGGGGGGGGGATTACCCAGCCCCAGCATTTT
TRBJ2-1 | TRBV6-5 | many | NA | CASRGHSLNYNEQFF | TGTGCCAGCAGGGGACATTCCTTGAACTACAATGAGCAGTTCTTC
TRBJ1-1 | TRBV6-6 | NA | TRBD1 | CASSLPQGAQAFF | TGTGCCAGCAGTTTGCCCCAGGGGGCACAAGCTTTCTTT
TRBJ2-1 | TRBV4-1 | NA | TRBD1 | CASSHGIRDREHSEQFF | TGCGCCAGCAGCCACGGTATCCGGGACAGGGAGCATAGTGAGCAGTTCTTC
TRBJ2-2 | TRBV12-3/TRBV12-4 | many | TRBD1 | CASSGPRQGNTGELFF | TGTGCCAGCAGCGGCCCTCGACAGGGTAACACCGGGGAGCTGTTTTTT
TRBJ1-1 | TRBV10-3 | many | NA | CAITDIQGNTEAFF | TGTGCCATCACGGATATACAGGGGAACACTGAAGCTTTCTTT
TRBJ1-2 | TRBV5-4 | NA | NA | CASRDSNGYTF | TGTGCCAGCAGAGACAGCAATGGCTACACCTTC
TRBJ1-5 | TRBV7-2 | many | TRBD1 | CASSLDRDRQPQHF | TGTGCCAGCAGCCTGGACAGGGATCGTCAGCCCCAGCATTTT
TRBJ2-1 | TRBV12-3/TRBV12-4 | NA | TRBD2 | CASSSLAGGLAGEQFF | TGTGCCAGCAGTTCGTTAGCGGGGGGATTAGCGGGGGAGCAGTTCTTC
TRBJ2-3 | TRBV28 | many | NA | CASSPTSPTDTQYF | TGTGCCAGCAGCCCTACGTCGCCCACAGATACGCAGTATTTT
TRBJ2-1 | TRBV6-1 | many | TRBD1 | CASKSYRGRFNEQFF | TGTGCCAGCAAATCCTACAGGGGACGGTTCAATGAGCAGTTCTTC
TRBJ2-1 | TRBV5-1 | many | NA | CASSLFERSSYNEQFF | TGCGCCAGCAGCTTGTTCGAGCGGAGCTCCTACAATGAGCAGTTCTTC
TRBJ2-1 | TRBV29-1 | many | TRBD1 | CSGQGAGEQFF | TGCAGCGGACAGGGGGCAGGTGAGCAGTTCTTC
TRBJ2-7 | TRBV12-3/TRBV12-4 | NA | NA | CASSLGRIHYEQYF | TGTGCCAGCAGTTTAGGACGGATCCACTACGAGCAGTACTTC
TRBJ1-4 | TRBV7-9 | NA | NA | CASSYRAATNEKLIF | TGTGCCAGCAGCTACAGAGCTGCAACTAATGAAAAACTGATTTTT
TRBJ2-1 | TRBV3-1 | NA | TRBD2 | CASSPSGGECNEQFF | TGTGCCAGCAGCCCTAGCGGGGGGGAATGCAATGAGCAGTTCTTC
TRBJ2-3 | TRBV20-1 | NA | TRBD2 | CSARVSGRAADTQYF | TGCAGTGCTAGAGTTAGCGGGAGGGCCGCAGATACGCAGTATTTT
TRBJ2-1 | TRBV19 | NA | NA | CASSDGGVNEQFF | TGTGCCAGTAGCGACGGGGGTGTCAATGAGCAGTTCTTC
TRBJ2-3 | TRBV7-2 | many | NA | CASSRRLIATTDTQYF | TGTGCCAGCAGCCGGCGGCTCATAGCCACCACAGATACGCAGTATTTT
TRBJ2-7 | TRBV6-5 | many | NA | CASSYTRIAEQYF | TGTGCCAGCAGTTATACTAGGATTGCCGAGCAGTACTTC
TRBJ2-5 | TRBV20-1 | many | TRBD2 | CSAWGGSGGKETQYF | TGCAGTGCCTGGGGTGGTAGCGGGGGAAAAGAGACCCAGTACTTC
TRBJ1-5 | TRBV5-6 | NA | NA | CASSRGAADQPQHF | TGTGCCAGCAGCAGAGGGGCGGCTGATCAGCCCCAGCATTTT
TRBJ1-2 | TRBV2 | many | NA | CARERYSYGYTF | TGTGCCAGGGAGAGATATTCTTATGGCTACACCTTC
TRBJ1-5 | TRBV7-2 | many | NA | CASSHGGGSNQPQHF | TGTGCCAGCAGCCACGGCGGGGGGTCAAATCAGCCCCAGCATTTT
TRBJ2-1 | TRBV5-1 | many | NA | CASSLAGTPQYNEQFF | TGCGCCAGCAGCTTGGCTGGGACCCCTCAGTACAATGAGCAGTTCTTC
TRBJ2-7 | TRBV5-1 | many | TRBD2 | CASSSSGGNANEQYF | TGCGCCAGCAGCTCCAGCGGGGGTAATGCAAACGAGCAGTACTTC
TRBJ1-4 | TRBV7-2 | NA | NA | CASSLLKGNEKLFF | TGTGCCAGCAGCTTATTAAAGGGGAATGAAAAACTGTTTTTT